The present TCR beta chain was sequenced within a study of blood T cell repertoires in COVID-19. The wider study: The origin of the acute and convalescent COVID-19 samples was the United States, Italy and Spain. From T cells, B-cell-depleted T cells, or PBMCs came the material, which was cDNA or gDNA.

The CDR3 runs to 15 residues. Germline V gives CDR1 SGDLS, CDR2 YYNGEE. Germline trimming cut 0 bases from V and 5 bases from J; bases unmatched to any gene: 2. The table came from immunoSEQ multiplex PCR; TCRdb's copy has only in-frame clones and leaves some out. The table lists about 120,000 clones, about 87% of them singletons. This rearrangement joins TRBV9 to TRBJ2-5; 12 bases align to TRBD2. The sequence derives from a man in his forties or fifties with acute or convalescent COVID-19. The sample was peripheral blood. Written as DNA, the CDR3 is TGTGCCAGCAGCGTAGTGGGGACTAGCGGGGAGACCCAGTACTTC. Encoded protein: CASSVVGTSGETQYF.